This entry features one T cell receptor (beta chain) sequence. Its antigen is not known. This sample is part of a study of CD4 T cells in relation to SARS-CoV-2 and coronaviruses. Notes on the study in general: SARS-CoV-2-driven expansion was significantly weaker in crossreactive than monoreactive clones. Each donor contributed either pre-pandemic or post-infection samples, not both.

Sequenced by immunoSEQ multiplex PCR; TCRdb stores in-frame clones only, minus some. The table has 20,000 to 25,000 clones, roughly 66% seen once. Before the COVID-19 pandemic, during about 2010-2018, CD4+ T cells were taken from unexposed donors. After approximately 10 days of culture, CD4+ T cells were isolated. As cell numbers allowed, unexposed-donor CD4+ T cells faced SARS-CoV-2 S/N and four cold-coronavirus spikes. Germline assignment: CDR1 SGHNT and CDR2 YENEEA. The CDR3 sequence is 15 residues long. The V segment lost 2 bases and the J segment 4 bases; nucleotides outside the gene matches: 5. The sample comprised CD4+ T cells from PBMCs, cultured in vitro. The chain has TRBV11-3 and TRBJ2-1; 7 bases fit TRBD1. The TCR originated in a human donor in good health. The CDR3 region is CASSLRGQSYNEQFF. CDR3 coding DNA: TGTGCCAGCAGCTTAAGGGGACAGTCATACAATGAGCAGTTCTTC.